This is a list of T cell receptor beta chains from one sample in a study of CD8 T cells in Susac syndrome. TCRdb independently ran MiXCR on the immunoSEQ multiplex PCR reads; one entry per CDR3 protein. This table holds over 350,000 distinct CDR3 sequences, around 85% found once. The sequencing input was CD8+ T cells from PBMCs. These receptors were collected from a human donor with multiple sclerosis. Both conserved end residues are part of each CDR3. D genes are given only for firm matches. Rows give clone size only sometimes, using once, few, many, or a class for an expanded clone.

V gene	clone size	J gene	D gene	CDR3 protein	CDR3 DNA
TRBV3-1	.	TRBJ2-7	TRBD2	CASSQVTSGTYEQYF	TGTGCCAGCAGCCAAGTGACTAGCGGGACCTACGAGCAGTACTTC
TRBV12-3/TRBV12-4	.	TRBJ2-2	TRBD1	CATSRVRTGIGTGELFF	TGTGCCACCTCCAGAGTTAGGACAGGGATCGGGACCGGGGAGCTGTTTTTT
TRBV20-1	.	TRBJ2-5	.	CSARAPDQETQYF	TGCAGTGCTAGGGCGCCAGACCAAGAGACCCAGTACTTC
TRBV6-5	.	TRBJ2-1	.	CASSYSVGLPMNEQFF	TGTGCCAGCAGTTACTCAGTTGGACTTCCGATGAATGAGCAGTTCTTC
TRBV27	.	TRBJ2-7	.	CASSPTSGGGPTYEQYF	TGTGCCAGCAGCCCTACATCAGGAGGGGGTCCGACCTACGAGCAGTACTTC
TRBV6-1	.	TRBJ1-3	.	CASSESGMVGNTIYF	TGTGCCAGCAGTGAATCTGGGATGGTTGGAAACACCATATATTTT
TRBV4-1	.	TRBJ1-3	.	CASSLSPGETGPGNTIYF	TGCGCCAGCAGCCTTTCCCCGGGAGAAACAGGGCCTGGAAACACCATATATTTT
TRBV27	.	TRBJ2-2	.	CASSPHVGDSNGELFF	TGTGCCAGCAGTCCGCACGTGGGAGATTCCAACGGGGAGCTGTTTTTT
TRBV20-1	once	TRBJ2-1	TRBD1	CSARPRQGAGQFF	TGCAGTGCTAGACCTAGACAGGGGGCCGGGCAGTTCTTC
TRBV20-1	.	TRBJ2-7	TRBD2	CSASEEGAGGPYEQYF	TGCAGTGCTAGCGAGGAGGGGGCGGGAGGGCCTTACGAGCAGTACTTC
TRBV7-2	once	TRBJ2-1	.	CASSWGFNEQFF	TGTGCCAGCAGCTGGGGTTTCAATGAGCAGTTCTTC
TRBV11-2	.	TRBJ2-5	.	CASSLEAGVSETQYF	TGTGCCAGCAGCTTAGAGGCTGGGGTATCGGAGACCCAGTACTTC
TRBV6-1	few	TRBJ2-1	TRBD2	CASESSGGDYNEQFF	TGTGCCAGCGAATCTAGCGGGGGCGATTACAATGAGCAGTTCTTC
TRBV7-2	.	TRBJ2-5	.	CASSLGGQWLAETQYF	TGTGCCAGCAGCTTAGGCGGGCAATGGCTCGCGGAGACCCAGTACTTC
TRBV27	few	TRBJ2-7	.	CASSWGSSYEQYF	TGTGCCAGCAGTTGGGGGAGCTCTTACGAGCAGTACTTC
TRBV24-1	.	TRBJ1-3	.	CATSDLWRRDSGNTIYF	TGTGCCACCAGTGATTTGTGGAGACGGGACTCTGGAAACACCATATATTTT
TRBV6-5	.	TRBJ2-1	TRBD1	CASSSSGQIYNEQFF	TGTGCCAGCAGTTCATCGGGACAGATCTACAATGAGCAGTTCTTC
TRBV30	.	TRBJ2-1	.	CAWSFTSSEQFF	TGTGCCTGGAGTTTTACTAGCAGTGAGCAGTTCTTC
TRBV3-1	.	TRBJ1-4	.	CASSRIQGLSSNEKLFF	TGTGCCAGCAGCCGGATACAGGGTTTGTCTTCTAATGAAAAACTGTTTTTT
TRBV20-1	few	TRBJ2-7	TRBD2	CSASLRTSGSYEQYF	TGCAGTGCTAGCCTCAGGACTAGCGGCTCCTACGAGCAGTACTTC
TRBV2	.	TRBJ2-1	.	CAILVRDFYEQFF	TGTGCCATCCTAGTAAGGGACTTCTATGAGCAGTTCTTC
TRBV5-6	once	TRBJ1-5	.	CASSLAGRNQPQHF	TGTGCCAGCAGCTTGGCTGGACGCAATCAGCCCCAGCATTTT
TRBV6-5	.	TRBJ2-6	.	CASSYLLRTGDERANVLTF	TGTGCCAGCAGTTACCTACTCCGGACTGGAGACGAGAGGGCGAACGTCCTGACTTTC
TRBV2	.	TRBJ1-1	.	CASIDRSNTEAFF	TGTGCCAGCATAGACAGGTCGAACACTGAAGCTTTCTTT
TRBV5-1	.	TRBJ1-1	.	CASSLNLGGNTEAFF	TGCGCCAGCAGCTTGAATTTGGGGGGTAACACTGAAGCTTTCTTT
TRBV10-3	.	TRBJ2-7	.	CAISTTGTPGKGYEQYF	TGTGCCATCAGCACCACCGGGACCCCAGGGAAGGGGTACGAGCAGTACTTC
TRBV27	.	TRBJ1-5	.	CASMEWPGNQPQHF	TGTGCCAGCATGGAGTGGCCGGGCAATCAGCCCCAGCATTTT
TRBV11-1	.	TRBJ2-3	TRBD2	CASSPQPGLAGGGGPDTQYF	TGTGCCAGCAGCCCTCAACCGGGACTAGCGGGAGGGGGGGGCCCAGATACGCAGTATTTT
TRBV7-6	.	TRBJ1-3	TRBD1	CASSLGQGALRSGNTIYF	TGTGCCAGCAGCTTAGGTCAGGGGGCATTGAGATCTGGAAACACCATATATTTT
TRBV7-9	few	TRBJ1-2	.	CASSPDGDGYTF	TGTGCCAGCTCCCCGGACGGTGATGGCTACACCTTC
TRBV7-9	.	TRBJ1-5	.	CASSLGAGEGINQPQHF	TGTGCCAGCAGCTTAGGAGCGGGGGAGGGGATCAATCAGCCCCAGCATTTT
TRBV12-3/TRBV12-4	once	TRBJ1-5	.	CASSSGGASGQPQHF	TGTGCCAGCAGTTCGGGGGGCGCGAGTGGTCAGCCCCAGCATTTT
TRBV4-1	.	TRBJ2-7	TRBD2	CASSQDTSGGYEQYF	TGCGCCAGCAGCCAAGACACTAGCGGGGGCTACGAGCAGTACTTC
TRBV7-2	.	TRBJ1-5	TRBD1	CASSLQGASNQPQHF	TGTGCCAGCAGCTTACAGGGGGCAAGCAATCAGCCCCAGCATTTT
TRBV7-8	.	TRBJ2-5	.	CASSTWGVSQETQYF	TGTGCCAGCAGCACGTGGGGGGTGTCCCAAGAGACCCAGTACTTC
TRBV15	.	TRBJ2-3	TRBD2	CATKVPSGGAYASTDTQYF	TGTGCCACCAAGGTGCCTAGCGGGGGGGCTTATGCTAGCACAGATACGCAGTATTTT
TRBV4-1	.	TRBJ2-2	TRBD2	CASSQIAGVTGELFF	TGCGCCAGCAGCCAAATAGCGGGAGTGACCGGGGAGCTGTTTTTT
TRBV2	.	TRBJ2-7	.	CASSGVINEQYF	TGTGCCAGCAGTGGCGTGATCAACGAGCAGTACTTC
TRBV7-9	.	TRBJ1-2	.	CASSSEAKAYGYTF	TGTGCCAGCAGCTCCGAGGCCAAGGCCTATGGCTACACCTTC
TRBV6-1	once	TRBJ2-7	.	CATGPLEDEQYF	TGTGCCACGGGACCTCTCGAGGACGAGCAGTACTTC
TRBV5-4	.	TRBJ2-7	TRBD1	CATSGGRGDEQYF	TGTGCCACCTCAGGGGGCAGGGGGGACGAGCAGTACTTC
TRBV7-9	.	TRBJ2-2	TRBD1	CASSNTGGYAGELFF	TGTGCCAGCAGCAACACAGGGGGTTACGCCGGGGAGCTGTTTTTT
TRBV29-1	once	TRBJ2-7	.	CSVDRQGSYEQYF	TGCAGCGTTGACCGGCAGGGAAGCTACGAGCAGTACTTC
TRBV3-1	.	TRBJ1-4	.	CASSQDLRAPTNEKLFF	TGTGCCAGCAGCCAAGATCTAAGGGCCCCAACTAATGAAAAACTGTTTTTT
TRBV20-1	.	TRBJ2-3	.	CSAIRTGATSTDTQYF	TGCAGTGCTATCCGGACTGGAGCGACTAGCACAGATACGCAGTATTTT
TRBV29-1	.	TRBJ2-5	TRBD2	CSVEDFVTSGSQETQYF	TGCAGCGTTGAAGATTTCGTGACTAGCGGGAGTCAAGAGACCCAGTACTTC
TRBV6-2/TRBV6-3	few	TRBJ2-3	TRBD2	CASSYSITSGGMADTQYF	TGTGCCAGCAGTTACTCTATAACTAGCGGGGGAATGGCGGATACGCAGTATTTT
TRBV19	.	TRBJ2-1	.	CASSIRHLNEQFF	TGTGCCAGTAGTATCCGACACCTCAATGAGCAGTTCTTC
TRBV5-4	.	TRBJ2-3	.	CASSPDHRPDTQYF	TGTGCCAGCAGCCCAGACCACAGGCCAGATACGCAGTATTTT
TRBV4-1	once	TRBJ2-1	TRBD1	CASSQDWGTGSNEQFF	TGCGCCAGCAGCCAAGATTGGGGGACAGGGTCCAATGAGCAGTTCTTC
TRBV2	.	TRBJ2-7	.	CASFGDFASYEQYF	TGTGCCAGCTTTGGGGACTTCGCATCCTACGAGCAGTACTTC
TRBV7-9	.	TRBJ2-7	.	CASSLISPEQYF	TGTGCCAGCAGCCTTATCTCCCCCGAGCAGTACTTC
TRBV2	.	TRBJ1-5	TRBD1	CASRGQGSNQPQHF	TGTGCCAGCCGGGGACAGGGGAGCAATCAGCCCCAGCATTTT
TRBV13	.	TRBJ2-2	.	CASSPGSQELFF	TGTGCCAGCAGCCCCGGCTCTCAGGAGCTGTTTTTT
TRBV15	.	TRBJ2-5	.	CATSRGVREETQYF	TGTGCCACCAGCAGAGGGGTCAGGGAAGAGACCCAGTACTTC
TRBV6-1	.	TRBJ2-1	TRBD1	CASSVYRGSSYNEQFF	TGTGCCAGCAGTGTTTACAGGGGAAGCTCCTACAATGAGCAGTTCTTC